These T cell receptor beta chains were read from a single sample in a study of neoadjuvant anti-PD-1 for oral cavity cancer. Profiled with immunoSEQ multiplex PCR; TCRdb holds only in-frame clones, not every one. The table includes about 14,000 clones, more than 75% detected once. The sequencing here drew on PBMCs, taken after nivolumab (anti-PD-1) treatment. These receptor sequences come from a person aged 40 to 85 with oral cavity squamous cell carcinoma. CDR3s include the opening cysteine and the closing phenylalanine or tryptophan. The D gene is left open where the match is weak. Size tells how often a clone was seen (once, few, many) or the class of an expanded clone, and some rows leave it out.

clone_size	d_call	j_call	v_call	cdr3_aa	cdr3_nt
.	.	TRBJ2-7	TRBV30	CAWSSWAGRHEQYF	TGTGCCTGGAGCTCGTGGGCAGGGAGGCACGAGCAGTACTTC
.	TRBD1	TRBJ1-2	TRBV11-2	CASSLNLGTATSSYGYTF	TGTGCCAGCAGCTTAAATCTCGGGACAGCAACATCCAGCTATGGCTACACCTTC
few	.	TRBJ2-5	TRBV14	CASSPWTAWETQYF	TGTGCCAGCAGCCCGTGGACGGCCTGGGAGACCCAGTACTTC
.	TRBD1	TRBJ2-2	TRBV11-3	CASSLDRGRTGELFF	TGTGCCAGCAGCTTGGACAGGGGGCGAACCGGGGAGCTGTTTTTT
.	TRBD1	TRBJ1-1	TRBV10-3	CAISERRPRQGTDTEAFF	TGTGCCATCAGTGAGCGGAGACCGAGACAGGGGACGGACACTGAAGCTTTCTTT
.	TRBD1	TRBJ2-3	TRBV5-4	CASRPGQISTDTQYF	TGTGCCAGCAGACCGGGACAGATCAGCACAGATACGCAGTATTTT
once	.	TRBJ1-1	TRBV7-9	CASSLAHPKTAEAFF	TGTGCCAGCAGCTTAGCGCACCCAAAGACGGCTGAAGCTTTCTTT
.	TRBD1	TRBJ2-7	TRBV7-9	CASSLVSGTGFYEQYF	TGTGCCAGCAGCTTAGTCTCCGGGACAGGGTTCTACGAGCAGTACTTC
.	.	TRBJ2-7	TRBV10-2	CASKSGSYEQYF	TGCGCCAGCAAGTCAGGATCCTACGAGCAGTACTTC
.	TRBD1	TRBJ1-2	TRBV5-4	CASSLAGGQGSYGYTF	TGTGCCAGCAGCTTGGCCGGGGGACAGGGTTCCTATGGCTACACCTTC
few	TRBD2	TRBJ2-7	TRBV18	CASSTSGINSYEQYF	TGTGCCAGCTCAACTAGCGGGATAAACTCCTACGAGCAGTACTTC
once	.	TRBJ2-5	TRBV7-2	CASSNLGGPETQYF	TGTGCCAGCAGCAACCTCGGGGGGCCAGAGACCCAGTACTTC
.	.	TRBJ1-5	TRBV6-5	CASSTQGGGYQPQHF	TGTGCCAGCAGCACACAGGGAGGGGGGTACCAGCCCCAGCATTTT
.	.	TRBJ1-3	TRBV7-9	CASSSTADDSGNTIYF	TGTGCCAGCAGCTCCACAGCGGACGACTCTGGAAACACCATATATTTT
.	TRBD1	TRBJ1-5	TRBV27	CASRHQGAGQPQHF	TGTGCCAGCAGACATCAGGGGGCGGGTCAGCCCCAGCATTTT
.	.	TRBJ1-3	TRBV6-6	CASSKEGGARGNTIYF	TGTGCCAGCAGCAAGGAAGGGGGGGCTAGGGGAAACACCATATATTTT
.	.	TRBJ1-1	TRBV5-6	CASSFRPQGIGHEAFF	TGTGCCAGCAGCTTTCGCCCCCAGGGGATTGGACATGAAGCTTTCTTT
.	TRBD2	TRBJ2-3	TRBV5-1	CASSLTSGGADTQYF	TGCGCCAGCAGCTTGACTAGCGGGGGGGCAGATACGCAGTATTTT
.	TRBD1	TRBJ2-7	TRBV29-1	CSAWGQTGRPYHEQYF	TGCAGCGCCTGGGGTCAGACAGGGCGCCCATATCACGAGCAGTACTTC
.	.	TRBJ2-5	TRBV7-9	CASSWRGGQETQYF	TGTGCCAGCAGCTGGAGAGGGGGCCAAGAGACCCAGTACTTC
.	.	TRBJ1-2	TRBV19	CASTSLAGRGDYGYTF	TGTGCCAGTACTTCGCTCGCGGGCAGGGGTGACTATGGCTACACCTTC
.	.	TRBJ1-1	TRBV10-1	CASSESTDNTEAFF	TGCGCCAGCAGTGAGTCGACCGATAACACTGAAGCTTTCTTT
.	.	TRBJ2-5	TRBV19	CASSLWSGGGETQYF	TGTGCCAGTAGTCTTTGGTCTGGCGGCGGAGAGACCCAGTACTTC
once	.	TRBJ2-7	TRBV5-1	CASSLGQGAYEQYF	TGCGCCAGCAGCTTGGGTCAGGGAGCCTACGAGCAGTACTTC